The 31 T cell receptor beta chains listed next were all sequenced from one sample in a study of T cells after yellow fever vaccination. MiXCR was run by TCRdb on the 5' RACE reads, yielding one entry per CDR3 protein. This sample carries 500,000 to 650,000 distinct CDR3 sequences, roughly an eighth of them seen once, and the ten largest clones take around 14%. This material consisted of PBMCs, taken on the day of the yellow fever booster vaccination. Source of these receptors: a man aged 30 to 45 who received the YFV17D yellow fever vaccine.

This clonotype was detected a few times. The genes are TRBV20-1 and TRBJ2-1, with 9 bases lining up with TRBD2. There are 19 residues in the CDR3. J was trimmed by 4 bases and V by 3 bases; bases with no gene match: 19. Germline V gene lookup returns CDR1 DFQATT and CDR2 SNEGSKA (reference sequence). This CDR3 reads CSASRWLAGSHGRYNEQFF. DNA of the CDR3: TGCAGTGCTAGCCGGTGGCTAGCGGGAAGTCATGGACGGTACAATGAGCAGTTCTTC.

The V call is TRBV7-3, the J call TRBJ2-2; possible D gene TRBD1, 5 bases. The V end was cut by 2 bases, the J end by 5 bases, with 21 bases between. Germline CDR1 SGHTA, CDR2 FQGTGA. The CDR3 has 18 amino acids. The CDR3 loop reads CASSLRAGRYTDTGELFF. CDR3 DNA sequence: TGTGCCAGCAGCTTACGCGCAGGGCGGTATACGGATACCGGGGAGCTGTTTTTT.

V gene TRBV7-2 combines with J gene TRBJ2-7; TRBD2 matches at 12 bases. Germline V gene data show CDR1 as SGHTA and CDR2 as FQGNSA. This CDR3 has 14 residues. Trimming removed 4 bases from V and 7 bases from J; junction bases left unmatched: 5. The CDR3, as DNA: TGTGCCAGCAGCTCTCTAGCGGGAGGGGGGGAGCAGTACTTC. Its translation: CASSSLAGGGEQYF.

This chain uses TRBV20-1 with TRBJ1-5, with TRBD1 identical over 7 bases. Germline V lookup: CDR1 DFQATT, CDR2 SNEGSKA (reference sequence). This CDR3 has 12 residues. V shed 6 bases and J 7 bases; nucleotides not matched to a gene: 6. In DNA, the CDR3 is TGCAGTGCCACCGAGGGGGCCCAGCCCCAGCATTTT. Residues: CSATEGAQPQHF.

This clonotype showed up many times. The rearrangement links TRBV5-1 to TRBJ2-7; no reliable D call. V dropped 4 bases and J dropped 2 bases, with 10 bases sitting between them. The CDR3 is made up of 13 amino acids. Germline lookup yields CDR1 SGHRS and CDR2 YFSETQ. The CDR3 loop reads CASSPSGPYEQYF. CDR3 DNA: TGCGCCAGCAGCCCATCCGGACCCTACGAGCAGTACTTC.

J is TRBJ1-1 and V is TRBV7-9; possibly TRBD1 for D (5 bases). V was trimmed by 6 bases and J by 2 bases, leaving 16 bases between them. CDR3 length: 15 amino acids. Germline CDR1 reads SEHNR; CDR2 reads FQNEAQ (reference sequence). CDR3 coding DNA: TGTGCCAGCAGTCCGCCAGGGACCTTAAACACTGAAGCTTTCTTT. This encodes CASSPPGTLNTEAFF.

This clonotype has only a few counts. The chain uses TRBV6-5 and TRBJ1-2, with 7 bases fitting TRBD1. Germline values: CDR1 MNHEY, CDR2 SVGAGI. Germline trimming cut 4 bases from V and 3 bases from J; bases unmatched to any gene: 8. The CDR3 has 15 amino acids. The CDR3 sequence is CASSFDRQGYYGYTF. In DNA form, the CDR3 reads TGTGCCAGCAGTTTCGACCGACAGGGCTACTATGGCTACACCTTC.

This clonotype appeared many times. The chain recombines TRBV12-3 or TRBV12-4 with TRBJ2-5; no reliable D call. The ends were cut back, 6 bases at V and 2 bases at J, with 7 bases in the middle. The length of the CDR3 is 12 residues. CDR3: CASRDHQETQYF. In nucleotides, the CDR3 is TGTGCCAGCAGAGACCATCAAGAGACCCAGTACTTC.

This clonotype showed up just a few times. V and J are TRBV15 and TRBJ1-4, with a tentative D call TRBD1 (6 bases). Germline loops: CDR1 LNHNV, CDR2 YYDKDF (reference sequence). V was pared by 4 bases and J by 7 bases, with 13 bases between. This CDR3 has 14 residues. This CDR3 is CATSTGTSTEKLFF. The CDR3 bases are TGTGCCACCAGCACTGGGACAAGCACTGAAAAACTGTTTTTT.

A few counts support this clonotype. The chain couples TRBV6-2 or TRBV6-3 to TRBJ2-1, with TRBD1 matching over 7 bases. V was pared by 0 bases and J by 15 bases, with 5 bases of the junction left unmatched. Germline V CDR1 and CDR2: MNHEY, SVGEGT. This CDR3 region has 12 residues. This CDR3 reads CASSYSTGIRFF. The CDR3 DNA is TGTGCCAGCAGTTACTCGACAGGGATACGGTTCTTC.

This clonotype was detected a few times. V is TRBV7-2 and J is TRBJ2-4, with 8 bases matching TRBD2. Trimming cost V 5 bases and J 8 bases; bases outside gene matches: 14. From germline, CDR1 is SGHTA and CDR2 FQGNSA. This CDR3 region has 16 residues. DNA for the CDR3: TGTGCCAGCAGCCCCCTTCCGGGAGGGCCGAAGTACATTCAGTACTTC. Its translation: CASSPLPGGPKYIQYF.

This clonotype was picked up a small number of times. The chain employs TRBV12-3 or TRBV12-4 and TRBJ2-1; 9 bases align to TRBD2. J lost 5 bases, V lost 4 bases, and 0 bases had no gene match. This CDR3 is built from 13 residues. The CDR3 reads CASSWTSDNEQFF. The CDR3 bases are TGTGCCAGCAGTTGGACTAGCGACAATGAGCAGTTCTTC.

The chain couples TRBV12-3 or TRBV12-4 to TRBJ1-2, with D possibly TRBD1 on 6 matching bases. The CDR3 has 13 amino acids. The V end was cut by 5 bases, the J end by 3 bases, with 10 bases between. The chain's CDR3 is CASSPGVHYGYTF. CDR3 coding DNA: TGTGCCAGCAGTCCAGGGGTCCACTATGGCTACACCTTC.

This clonotype has more than one count but fewer than ten. The V call is TRBV7-3, the J call TRBJ2-1; 8 bases are a match to TRBD2. CDR1 and CDR2 from the germline V gene are SGHTA and FQGTGA. V lost 1 base to trimming and J lost 12 bases; unmatched junction nucleotides: 11. The CDR3 length is 15 residues. The DNA of the CDR3 is TGTGCCAGCAGCTTAATGCCCGAGCGGGAGACCCGGCAGTTCTTC. Amino acids: CASSLMPERETRQFF.

V gene TRBV7-2 combines with J gene TRBJ1-5; D is unclear. CDR3 length: 14 residues. Trimming took 3 bases from V and 3 from J, leaving 9 bases between them. The germline CDR1 and CDR2 sequences are SGHTA and FQGNSA. CDR3 loop: CASSLYGINQPQHF. The CDR3 nucleotides read TGTGCCAGCAGCTTGTACGGTATCAATCAGCCCCAGCATTTT.

Here the CDR3 DNA reads TGTGCCAGCAGCTTGGCGACTAGCGGGATCTACGAGCAGTACTTC. This codes for CASSLATSGIYEQYF. V and J are TRBV7-2 and TRBJ2-7; 11 bases align to TRBD2. The CDR3 length is 15 residues. CDR1 is SGHTA, CDR2 FQGNSA, per germline. The V and J ends lost 3 bases and 3 bases, in that order; junction bases with no gene match: 4.

As to this clonotype: A junction boundary mismatches the germline segment, possibly from a read error. The chain is built from TRBV6-5 and TRBJ2-5, with 10 bases fitting TRBD2. Germline CDR1 and CDR2: MNHEY and SVGAGI. This CDR3 contains 17 residues. The CDR3 nucleotides are TGTGCCGGCAGTTACACCATAGGGACTAGCGAGCAAGAGACCCAGTACTTC. Translated: CAGSYTIGTSEQETQYF.

This clonotype was found many times. The chain joins TRBV20-1 to TRBJ2-3, with a possible D match to TRBD1 (6 bases). The CDR3 covers 15 residues. V dropped 6 bases and J dropped 2 bases, with 18 bases sitting between them. Germline V CDR1 and CDR2: DFQATT, SNEGSKA (reference sequence). CDR3 residues: CSAPTADSFTDTQYF. The CDR3 DNA reads TGCAGTGCGCCAACCGCGGACAGCTTCACAGATACGCAGTATTTT.

The chain uses TRBV5-1 and TRBJ2-3; perhaps TRBD2 as D (5 bases). This CDR3 region has 14 residues. V lost 3 bases to trimming and J lost 2 bases, with 10 bases between them. The germline V gene encodes CDR1 SGHRS and CDR2 YFSETQ. For the CDR3, the DNA is TGCGCCAGCAGCTCCTGGACTGCCACAGATACGCAGTATTTT. Its protein product is CASSSWTATDTQYF.

This clonotype was seen a few times. This chain uses TRBV6-2 or TRBV6-3 with TRBJ1-5; perhaps TRBD1 as D (6 bases). Germline V CDR1 and CDR2: MNHEY, SVGEGT. CDR3 length: 15 amino acids. V lost 4 bases to trimming and J lost 0 bases, with 10 bases between them. CDR3 sequence reads: CASSSQGLSNQPQHF. Here the CDR3 DNA reads TGTGCCAGCAGTTCACAGGGACTTAGCAATCAGCCCCAGCATTTT.

The V and J genes are TRBV7-9 and TRBJ2-5; D tentatively reads TRBD1 or TRBD2 (5 bases each). With 5 bases removed from V and 7 bases from J, the gap between germline ends came to 17 bases. The germline CDR1 and CDR2 sequences are SEHNR and FQNEAQ (reference sequence). This CDR3 spans 14 amino acids. CDR3 loop: CASSLGVGVTTQYF. Written as DNA, the CDR3 is TGTGCCAGCAGCCTTGGAGTGGGGGTGACGACCCAGTACTTC.

The chain uses TRBV5-1 and TRBJ1-2, with 10 bases fitting TRBD1. This CDR3 is 15 amino acids long. V lost 5 bases to trimming and J lost 7 bases; unmatched junction nucleotides: 11. Germline V gene lookup returns CDR1 SGHRS and CDR2 YFSETQ. CDR3 sequence reads: CASRAAGTGAGGYTF. The CDR3 DNA follows: TGCGCCAGCAGGGCAGCGGGGACAGGGGCAGGTGGCTACACCTTC.

This clonotype turned up a few times. V and J are TRBV20-1 and TRBJ2-5; D might be TRBD2 (6 bases). V lost 3 bases to trimming and J lost 1 base, with 12 bases between them. CDR1 and CDR2 (germline): DFQATT, SNEGSKA (reference sequence). This CDR3 is built from 14 residues. CDR3 amino acids: CSARPPGLQETQYF. CDR3 DNA: TGCAGTGCTAGGCCTCCGGGACTCCAAGAGACCCAGTACTTC.

In its sample, this clonotype was seen many times. This rearrangement joins TRBV20-1 to TRBJ2-1, with a tentative D call TRBD2 (5 bases). Germline V gene data show CDR1 as DFQATT and CDR2 as SNEGSKA (reference sequence). The CDR3 spans 14 residues. Trimming removed 7 bases from V and 4 bases from J, with 17 bases in between. CDR3 sequence reads: CSVQDFPLYNEQFF. CDR3 sequence (DNA): TGCAGTGTCCAGGACTTCCCGTTGTACAATGAGCAGTTCTTC.

This clonotype was counted only a few times. The V gene is TRBV12-3 or TRBV12-4, the J gene TRBJ1-1; D not resolved. The CDR3 consists of 15 residues. Trimming shortened V by 1 base and J by 1 base, and 10 bases separated the two germline ends. The CDR3 nucleotides are TGTGCCAGCAGTTTAGGGGGTGGTTGGAACACTGAAGCTTTCTTT. Translated, it gives CASSLGGGWNTEAFF.

This rearrangement joins TRBV20-1 to TRBJ2-3; D gene ambiguous. V was trimmed by 8 bases and J by 4 bases, leaving 16 bases between them. CDR1 is DFQATT and CDR2 is SNEGSKA in the germline V gene (reference sequence). CDR3 size: 13 residues. In DNA form, the CDR3 reads TGCAGTTCAACCGACCAAAACTCAGATACGCAGTATTTT. It is translated as CSSTDQNSDTQYF.

This chain uses TRBV6-5 with TRBJ2-5; unclear D gene. The length of the CDR3 is 14 residues. Germline-derived CDR1 and CDR2 are MNHEY and SVGAGI. V was pared by 4 bases and J by 3 bases, with 12 bases between. The CDR3 DNA reads as TGTGCCAGCAGTTCTTTTAGGGTGGAAGAGACCCAGTACTTC. Its protein is CASSSFRVEETQYF.

This clonotype was picked up a small number of times. V and J are TRBV5-1 and TRBJ2-1, with 14 bases aligning to TRBD2. Per germline, CDR1 SGHRS and CDR2 YFSETQ. The CDR3 runs 15 residues. The ends lost 4 bases at V and 10 bases at J; junction bases unmatched: 7. Here the CDR3 reads CASSVGLAGGREQFF. For the CDR3, the DNA is TGCGCCAGCAGCGTCGGACTAGCGGGAGGACGGGAGCAGTTCTTC.

The chain joins TRBV28 to TRBJ1-4; D remains unclear. V dropped 2 bases and J dropped 4 bases, with 11 bases sitting between them. From germline, CDR1 is MDHEN and CDR2 SYDVKM. The CDR3 has 15 residues. The CDR3: CASSLEDGINEKLFF. CDR3 DNA sequence: TGTGCCAGCAGTTTAGAGGACGGGATTAATGAAAAACTGTTTTTT.

This sequence joins TRBV5-1 and TRBJ2-2; 9 bases align to TRBD2. CDR3 length: 16 residues. Germline values: CDR1 SGHRS, CDR2 YFSETQ. After removal of 0 bases from V and 6 bases from J, the junction contained 6 bases not matched to a gene. The CDR3 coding sequence is TGCGCCAGCAGCTTGGAAGGTAGCGGGAGTGCCGGGGAGCTGTTTTTT. Its protein product is CASSLEGSGSAGELFF.

To note about this clonotype: A read error may produce the germline difference seen at one junction end. This chain links TRBV5-1 with TRBJ1-1; D unresolved. This CDR3 has 15 amino acids. Germline CDR1 and CDR2: SGHRS and YFSETQ. CDR3 DNA: TGCGCCAGCAGCTTGAGAGTCGGGGTTGACACTGAAGCCTTCTTT. Translation: CASSLRVGVDTEAFF.